A selection of T cell receptor beta chains follows, all from one sample in a study of CD8+ T cells in alopecia areata. Assay used: immunoSEQ multiplex PCR; TCRdb lists only in-frame clones, some missing. The sample has around 100,000 clones, 65% to 90% seen once. Specimen: CD8+ T cells sorted from blood, collected at roughly week 30, from a patient treated with tofacitinib. Receptors originate from a human donor with alopecia areata. Each CDR3 is given with its conserved first and last residue. The D gene is left open where the match is weak. Size is omitted from some rows. Given values are once, few, many or a class for expanded clones.

>.|.|TRBV7-9|TRBJ2-7
CASSFTTYEQYF
TGTGCCAGCAGCTTTACCACCTACGAGCAGTACTTC
>TRBD2|.|TRBV11-2|TRBJ2-5
CASSLGGILAGALETQYF
TGTGCCAGCAGCTTAGGAGGGATACTAGCGGGAGCGCTCGAGACCCAGTACTTC
>TRBD2|.|TRBV5-1|TRBJ2-1
CASSSGLAASYNEQFF
TGCGCCAGCAGCTCGGGACTAGCGGCATCCTACAATGAGCAGTTCTTC
>.|.|TRBV15|TRBJ1-1
CATSSHRALNTEAFF
TGTGCCACCAGCAGCCACAGGGCTTTGAACACTGAAGCTTTCTTT
>.|.|TRBV5-6|TRBJ1-5
CASSLEGSQPQHF
TGTGCCAGCAGCTTGGAGGGGAGTCAGCCCCAGCATTTT
>.|.|TRBV28|TRBJ1-1
CASIATSTMNTEAFF
TGTGCCAGCATAGCTACCTCCACTATGAACACTGAAGCTTTCTTT
>.|.|TRBV30|TRBJ1-2
CAWSPEGTDGYTF
TGTGCCTGGAGTCCCGAGGGGACGGATGGCTACACCTTC
>.|.|TRBV5-1|TRBJ1-1
CASSLGSEAFF
TGCGCCAGCAGCTTAGGGTCTGAAGCTTTCTTT
>.|.|TRBV29-1|TRBJ2-4
CSVEDLLPGTEGNIQYF
TGCAGCGTTGAAGATCTTCTTCCCGGGACGGAGGGAAACATTCAGTACTTC
>.|once|TRBV7-8|TRBJ2-7
CASSLASQGYEQYF
TGTGCCAGCAGCTTAGCTTCACAGGGCTACGAGCAGTACTTC
>TRBD1|.|TRBV7-8|TRBJ2-7
CASSSSDRGGYEQYF
TGTGCCAGCAGCTCCTCGGACAGGGGTGGATACGAGCAGTACTTC
>TRBD2|.|TRBV6-1|TRBJ2-7
CASSEYKLAGGPYEQYF
TGTGCCAGCAGTGAATATAAGTTAGCGGGGGGGCCCTACGAGCAGTACTTC
>.|.|TRBV7-3|TRBJ2-1
CASSPMSADEQFF
TGTGCCAGCAGCCCCATGTCAGCGGACGAGCAGTTCTTC
>.|.|TRBV29-1|TRBJ2-7
CSVEGIRDGRDYEQYF
TGCAGCGTTGAAGGAATCCGGGACGGGAGAGACTACGAGCAGTACTTC
>.|few|TRBV21-1|TRBJ2-7
CASSKDWTSGRNMGLREQYF
TGTGCCAGCAGCAAAGATTGGACTAGCGGGAGGAATATGGGGTTACGCGAGCAGTACTTC
>TRBD1|.|TRBV6-4|TRBJ2-2
CASRDSKNTGELFF
TGTGCCAGCCGGGACAGCAAAAACACCGGGGAGCTGTTTTTT
>TRBD1|.|TRBV4-1|TRBJ1-4
CASSQPTGGRGPNEKLFF
TGCGCCAGCAGCCAGCCGACAGGGGGCAGGGGGCCTAATGAAAAACTGTTTTTT
>.|.|TRBV6-6|TRBJ2-1
CASSPSGEQFF
TGTGCCAGCAGCCCCTCGGGGGAGCAGTTCTTC
>.|.|TRBV4-1|TRBJ1-2
CASSQDRRRTTYGYTF
TGCGCCAGCAGCCAAGATCGACGCAGGACAACCTATGGCTACACCTTC
>.|.|TRBV27|TRBJ2-3
CASSEYRDFKKADTQYF
TGTGCCAGCAGTGAGTACCGGGACTTCAAAAAAGCGGATACGCAGTATTTT
>TRBD2|.|TRBV11-2|TRBJ2-7
CASSLRLAGSPSEQYF
TGTGCCAGCAGCTTGAGACTAGCGGGAAGCCCCTCCGAGCAGTACTTC
>TRBD1|.|TRBV7-3|TRBJ2-7
CASSQGQGLYEQYF
TGTGCCAGCAGCCAAGGACAGGGCCTCTACGAGCAGTACTTC
>.|.|TRBV2|TRBJ2-3
CASRDPLGLGGRSTDTQYF
TGTGCCAGCAGAGACCCTCTCGGTCTGGGGGGTCGAAGCACAGATACGCAGTATTTT
>.|.|TRBV27|TRBJ2-7
CASSPSLYEQYF
TGTGCCAGCAGCCCCTCCCTCTACGAGCAGTACTTC
>TRBD1|.|TRBV27|TRBJ2-5
CASSSIGTGFGETQYF
TGTGCCAGCAGTTCAATAGGGACAGGGTTCGGAGAGACCCAGTACTTC
>TRBD2|few|TRBV29-1|TRBJ2-1
CSVPTSGRAYNEQFF
TGCAGCGTCCCCACTAGCGGGAGGGCCTACAATGAGCAGTTCTTC
>TRBD1|.|TRBV29-1|TRBJ1-2
CSVLTGSDYGYTF
TGCAGCGTCTTGACAGGGAGCGACTATGGCTACACCTTC
>TRBD1|.|TRBV11-2|TRBJ2-1
CASEMDREYNEQFF
TGTGCCAGCGAAATGGACAGGGAATACAATGAGCAGTTCTTC
>.|.|TRBV5-4|TRBJ2-1
CASSLENAEYNEQFF
TGTGCCAGCAGCTTGGAGAATGCCGAATACAATGAGCAGTTCTTC
>.|.|TRBV5-1|TRBJ2-1
CASSLALEQFF
TGCGCCAGCAGCTTGGCCTTGGAGCAGTTCTTC
>.|once|TRBV11-2|TRBJ1-1
CASSLGEGWTEAFF
TGTGCCAGCAGCTTAGGGGAGGGTTGGACTGAAGCTTTCTTT
>TRBD2|.|TRBV7-9|TRBJ2-1
CASSPGTSGKSSYNEQFF
TGTGCCAGCAGCCCAGGGACTAGCGGGAAGAGCTCCTACAATGAGCAGTTCTTC
>.|.|TRBV29-1|TRBJ2-3
CSTLSDTQYF
TGCAGCACCCTGTCAGATACGCAGTATTTT
>.|.|TRBV6-1|TRBJ2-7
CASIGRRSYEQYF
TGTGCCAGCATCGGAAGGCGCTCCTACGAGCAGTACTTC
>.|.|TRBV7-9|TRBJ1-5
CASSPAGYQPQHF
TGTGCCAGCAGCCCCGCAGGGTACCAGCCCCAGCATTTT
>.|.|TRBV5-4|TRBJ2-1
CASGWDNEQFF
TGTGCCAGCGGCTGGGACAATGAGCAGTTCTTC
>TRBD1|once|TRBV7-9|TRBJ2-1
CASTPSRGRNEQFF
TGTGCCAGCACCCCGTCGAGGGGGCGCAATGAGCAGTTCTTC
>.|.|TRBV29-1|TRBJ2-1
CSAGTPRDEQFF
TGCAGCGCCGGGACCCCTCGGGATGAGCAGTTCTTC